In its sample, the clone carrying this TCR beta chain was seen once. The sample belongs to a study of control samples from healthy donors and cancer patients. Germline CDR1 and CDR2: MNHEY and SMNVEV (reference sequence). The CDR3 runs 13 residues. Trimming took off 5 bases at V and 8 bases at J, with 12 bases between the two ends. Only in-frame clones appear in the TCRdb table, and some are missing; sequencing was by immunoSEQ multiplex PCR. Of some 170,000 clones in the sample, roughly 94% are singletons; the top ten hold around 15%. V and J are TRBV27 and TRBJ1-4; D ambiguous. The sequenced material came from PBMCs. The sequence came from a man aged 55 to 70 with colorectal cancer. The DNA for the CDR3 is TGTGCCAGCAGTCGGCAGCTTCAGGAAAAACTGTTTTTT. Protein: CASSRQLQEKLFF.